The entry that follows covers one T cell receptor beta chain sequence. Its target is not known. Clones were read by immunoSEQ multiplex PCR, and TCRdb kept only the in-frame ones, dropping some. This sample has around 27,000 clones, with around 85% found just once. V lost 3 bases and J lost 0, with 12 bases in between. The CDR3 consists of 16 residues. Germline V gives CDR1 KGHSH, CDR2 LQKENI. This sample stems from a study of PD-1 blockade in classical Hodgkin lymphoma. Study-level points and caveats: CD8+ TCR diversity did not rise significantly by C4D1, unlike CD4+.

As to time point: cycle 4 day 1 (C4D1), after 6 weeks of nivolumab. Every patient was affected by relapse after autologous stem cell transplantation, while exposure to brentuximab vedotin was not uniform. Negative selection with magnetic separation was used to purify CD4+ T cells from thawed PBMCs. This clonotype was obtained from a human donor with classical Hodgkin lymphoma. The source was CD4+ T cells from blood, collected before the fourth cycle of nivolumab. V gene TRBV18 combines with J gene TRBJ2-4; D gene unclear. CDR3 loop: CASSPVSGIAKNIQYF. The CDR3 DNA is TGTGCCAGCTCACCTGTCTCGGGTATAGCCAAAAACATTCAGTACTTC.